The clone carrying this TCR beta chain was observed many times. Antigen specificity is unknown. This sample stems from a study of CD8 T cells in ankylosing spondylitis. Study-wide results and caveats: Reactive arthritis synovial fluid and blood previously showed some of these motif variants. Seemingly characteristic of ankylosing spondylitis blood was a TCR beta motif consisting of roughly 8 highly homologous variants. Enrichment of disease-linked clones was reportedly significant in matched ankylosing spondylitis synovial fluid.

TCRdb reprocessed the 5' RACE reads with MiXCR, giving one entry per CDR3 protein. The table includes over 700,000 distinct CDR3 sequences, roughly 19% detected once. Trimming cost V 4 bases and J 4 bases, with 11 bases left between them. Germline V gene lookup returns CDR1 MNHEY and CDR2 SMNVEV (reference sequence). This CDR3 has 14 amino acids. Sequencing used blood, either unsorted or a sorted T cell fraction (not recorded which). The rearrangement uses TRBV27 and TRBJ2-4; D is possibly TRBD2 (5 bases). The sequence derives from a male donor with ankylosing spondylitis. This CDR3 reads CASSSDYRKNIQYF. CDR3 nucleotides: TGTGCCAGCAGTTCCGACTACCGTAAAAACATTCAGTACTTC.